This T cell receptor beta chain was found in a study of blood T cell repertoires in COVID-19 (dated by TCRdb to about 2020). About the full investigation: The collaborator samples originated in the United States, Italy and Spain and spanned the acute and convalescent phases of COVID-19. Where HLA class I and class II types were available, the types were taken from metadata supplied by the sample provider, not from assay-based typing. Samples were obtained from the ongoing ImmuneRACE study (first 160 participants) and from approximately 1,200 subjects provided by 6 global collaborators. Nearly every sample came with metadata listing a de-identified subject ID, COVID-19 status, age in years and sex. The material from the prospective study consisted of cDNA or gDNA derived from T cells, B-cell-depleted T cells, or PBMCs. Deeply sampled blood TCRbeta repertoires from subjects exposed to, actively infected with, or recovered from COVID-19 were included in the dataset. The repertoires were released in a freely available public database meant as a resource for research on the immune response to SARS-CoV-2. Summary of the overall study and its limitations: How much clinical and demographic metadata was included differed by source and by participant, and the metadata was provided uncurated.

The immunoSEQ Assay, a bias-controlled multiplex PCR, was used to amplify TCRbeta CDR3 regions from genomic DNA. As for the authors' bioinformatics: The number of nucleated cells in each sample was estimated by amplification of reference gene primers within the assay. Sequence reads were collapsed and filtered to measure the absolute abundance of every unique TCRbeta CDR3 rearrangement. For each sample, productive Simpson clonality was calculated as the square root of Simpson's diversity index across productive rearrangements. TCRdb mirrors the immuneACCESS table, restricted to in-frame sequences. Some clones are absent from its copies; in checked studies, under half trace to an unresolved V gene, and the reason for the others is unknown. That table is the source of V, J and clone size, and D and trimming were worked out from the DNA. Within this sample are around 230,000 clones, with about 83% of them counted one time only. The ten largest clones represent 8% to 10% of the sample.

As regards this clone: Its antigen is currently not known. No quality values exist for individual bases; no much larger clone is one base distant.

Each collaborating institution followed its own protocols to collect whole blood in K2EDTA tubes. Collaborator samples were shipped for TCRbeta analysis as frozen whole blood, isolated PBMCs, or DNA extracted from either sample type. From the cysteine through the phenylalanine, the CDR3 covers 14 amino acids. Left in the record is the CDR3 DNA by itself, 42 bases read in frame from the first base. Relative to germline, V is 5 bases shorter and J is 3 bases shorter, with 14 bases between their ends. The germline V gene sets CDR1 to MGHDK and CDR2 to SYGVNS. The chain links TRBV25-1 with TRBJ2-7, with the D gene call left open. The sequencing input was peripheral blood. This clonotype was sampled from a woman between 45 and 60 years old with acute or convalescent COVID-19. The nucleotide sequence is TGTGCCAGCAGTCCCCCAACTACCCTCTACGAGCAGTACTTC. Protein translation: CASSPPTTLYEQYF.